The clone carrying this T cell receptor (beta chain) was recorded once. As yet, its antigen is unknown. Generated by immunoSEQ multiplex PCR, the TCRdb table keeps only in-frame clones and is missing some. Of 60,000 or so clones in the sample, approximately 84% are singletons; the top ten hold about 2.3%. The germline gives CDR1 SGHTS, CDR2 YDEGEE. Between the trimmed V and J ends, which lost 7 bases and 6 bases, there was a span of 19 bases. The CDR3 is 14 residues long. The data originate from a study of lymphopenia after photon versus proton radiotherapy. Study-level points and caveats: Relative stability marked proton patients; photon patients lost diversity and naive cells. A bigger post-nadir fall in TCR diversity correlated inversely with survival time in deceased patients. Authors raise, but do not show, better survival with proton therapy. Post-nadir diversity loss with photons came from oligoclonal expansion, particularly CD8+ Temra cells.

The sample in question was peripheral blood, obtained from a patient treated with photon-based radiotherapy. The source is a man aged 35 to 55 with gastric cancer. The chain uses TRBV5-8 and TRBJ1-2; D is possibly TRBD1 (5 bases). The CDR3 sequence is CASQIWGAGDGYTF. The CDR3 bases are TGTGCCAGCCAGATATGGGGCGCAGGCGATGGCTACACCTTC.